What follows are 17 T cell receptor beta chains derived from one specimen sequenced in a study of CD8 T cells in ankylosing spondylitis. TCRdb redid the calling of the 5' RACE reads with MiXCR, one entry per CDR3 protein. The sample has fewer than 550,000 distinct CDR3 sequences; 5.3% are singletons. Study results and limitations: What seemed typical of ankylosing spondylitis blood was a TCR beta motif built from under 10 highly homologous variants.

Antigens for these TCRs are unknown. Sequenced material: blood, either unsorted or a sorted T cell fraction (not recorded which). The receptors derive from a male donor with ankylosing spondylitis.

This clonotype has a handful of counts. The chain joins TRBV11-2 to TRBJ1-2; no clear D. Trimming took off 3 bases at V and 3 bases at J, with 5 bases between the two ends. CDR1 SGHAT and CDR2 FQNNGV come from the germline V gene. The CDR3 has 12 residues. The CDR3 sequence is CASSLSHYGYTF. CDR3 DNA: TGTGCCAGCAGCTTGAGTCACTATGGCTACACCTTC.

This clonotype has at least ten counts. The chain joins TRBV6-2 or TRBV6-3 to TRBJ2-5, with 10 bases lining up with TRBD2. The V segment lost 2 bases and the J segment 5 bases; nucleotides outside the gene matches: 8. Germline V gene lookup returns CDR1 MNHEY and CDR2 SVGEGT. The CDR3 totals 16 residues. The CDR3 spells CASSYRGLAEGETQYF. The DNA of the CDR3 is TGTGCCAGCAGTTACAGAGGACTAGCGGAGGGGGAGACCCAGTACTTC.

The table lists this clonotype with many counts. The genes are TRBV20-1 and TRBJ2-1, with D possibly being TRBD2 (5 bases). The CDR3 is 16 residues long. The germline gives CDR1 DFQATT, CDR2 SNEGSKA (reference sequence). The V gene lost 4 bases and the J gene lost 0 bases, with 16 bases spanning the gap. The CDR3 DNA follows: TGCAGTGCTAAAAACCTTGCGGGTCGCTCCTACAATGAGCAGTTCTTC. This sequence encodes CSAKNLAGRSYNEQFF.

This chain joins TRBV11-2 and TRBJ1-1; possible D gene TRBD1, 5 bases. The V and J ends lost 7 bases and 1 base respectively, with 16 bases between them. The CDR3 covers 15 residues. Germline loops: CDR1 SGHAT, CDR2 FQNNGV. The CDR3 bases are TGTGCCAGCAAACCTAGGGGAGGGACGAACACTGAAGCTTTCTTT. Amino acids: CASKPRGGTNTEAFF. Supplemented by reference TRBV11-2 and TRBJ1-1, the full variable domain reads EAGVAQSPRYKIIEKRQSVAFWCNPISGHATLYWYQQILGQGPKLLIQFQNNGVVDDSQLPKDRFSAERLKGVDSTLKIQPAKLEDSAVYLCASKPRGGTNTEAFFGQGTRLTVV.

This clonotype was counted between two and nine times. The CDR3 DNA follows: TGCAGTGCTTACAGGGTAGGGACTGAAGCTTTCTTT. Protein: CSAYRVGTEAFF. The J gene is TRBJ1-1, the V gene TRBV20-1; D possibly corresponds to TRBD1 (6 bases). There are 12 residues in the CDR3. Germline CDR1 DFQATT, CDR2 SNEGSKA (reference sequence). V was cut by 5 bases and J by 5 bases, with 12 bases left in between.

Ten or more counts support this clonotype. The chain uses TRBV7-9 and TRBJ2-1; the D is unclear. CDR1 is SEHNR and CDR2 is FQNEAQ in the germline V gene (reference sequence). The CDR3 contains 14 residues. The V and J ends lost 7 bases and 1 base respectively, with 11 bases between them. CDR3 residues: CASTRVVSYNEQFF. CDR3 in DNA: TGTGCCAGCACGAGAGTTGTTTCCTACAATGAGCAGTTCTTC.

This clonotype was observed at least ten times. The chain employs TRBV28 and TRBJ1-6, with D possibly being TRBD1 (5 bases). Between the trimmed V and J ends, which lost 5 bases and 18 bases, there was a span of 20 bases. Germline lookup yields CDR1 MDHEN and CDR2 SYDVKM. The CDR3 has 13 residues. The CDR3 DNA follows: TGTGCCAGCAGTCTCACTCCGCGGGGGGTCGCCCACTTT. Its translation: CASSLTPRGVAHF.

This clonotype has at least ten counts. The chain combines TRBV15 with TRBJ1-5; D is possibly TRBD1 (5 bases). This CDR3 has 16 residues. Germline V lookup: CDR1 LNHNV, CDR2 YYDKDF (reference sequence). V lost 0 bases and J lost 5, with 14 bases in between. The CDR3 protein is CATSREIRATDQPQHF. Here the CDR3 DNA reads TGTGCCACCAGCAGAGAGATCAGGGCCACCGATCAGCCCCAGCATTTT.

This clonotype was picked up many times. This chain connects TRBV3-1 to TRBJ2-7, with 11 bases identical to TRBD1. With V trimmed by 4 bases and J by 5 bases, 7 bases remained unmatched. Germline loops: CDR1 LGHDT, CDR2 YNNKEL (reference sequence). The CDR3 is 15 amino acids. This CDR3 reads CASSPRTGGLDEQYF. CDR3 DNA: TGTGCCAGCAGCCCCCGGACAGGGGGCTTGGACGAGCAGTACTTC.

This clonotype was counted many times. The genes are TRBV28 and TRBJ2-7; 7 positions agree with TRBD2. The CDR3 loop spans 13 amino acids. CDR1 MDHEN and CDR2 SYDVKM come from the germline V gene. With V trimmed by 6 bases and J by 2 bases, 4 bases remained unmatched. CDR3 bases: TGTGCCAGCAGCGCCGGGGGGACCTACGAGCAGTACTTC. Encoded protein: CASSAGGTYEQYF. Full variable domain (remainder filled in from reference TRBV28 and TRBJ2-7): DVKVTQSSRYLVKRTGEKVFLECVQDMDHENMFWYRQDPGLGLRLIYFSYDVKMKEKGDIPEGYSVSREKKERFSLILESASTNQTSMYLCASSAGGTYEQYFGPGTRLTVT.

This clonotype was recorded at least ten times. The chain couples TRBV6-2 or TRBV6-3 to TRBJ1-1; no reliable D call. Per germline, CDR1 MNHEY and CDR2 SVGEGT. The CDR3 extends over 12 amino acids. V was cut by 7 bases and J by 0 bases, with 6 bases left in between. This CDR3 reads CASNVMNTEAFF. The CDR3, as DNA: TGTGCCAGCAATGTTATGAACACTGAAGCTTTCTTT.

The rearrangement uses TRBV24-1 and TRBJ2-5; D unclear. Germline CDR1 KGHDR, CDR2 SFDVKD. Trimming removed 7 bases at V and 3 bases at J, with 17 bases between. The CDR3 is 15 residues long. The CDR3: CATSSNPGREETQYF. In DNA form, the CDR3 reads TGTGCCACCAGCTCAAATCCCGGAAGGGAAGAGACCCAGTACTTC.

Ten or more counts support this clonotype. The chain has TRBV28 and TRBJ2-7; D gene uncertain. Germline V gene sequence: CDR1 MDHEN, CDR2 SYDVKM. The CDR3 runs to 14 residues. Trimming removed 5 bases at V and 0 bases at J, with 11 bases between. This CDR3 is CASSNSDTSYEQYF. The CDR3 DNA reads TGTGCCAGCAGTAACAGCGATACCTCCTACGAGCAGTACTTC.

This clonotype was seen repeatedly, ten times or more. CDR3 sequence (DNA): TGCAGTGCTAGAGTAGGACAGGGGTTTAATTCACCCCTCCACTTT. Its translation: CSARVGQGFNSPLHF. J is TRBJ1-6 and V is TRBV20-1; 9 positions match TRBD1. The trim removed 1 base at V and 6 bases at J, leaving 4 bases unmatched. Germline CDR1 is DFQATT and CDR2 is SNEGSKA (reference sequence). The CDR3 runs to 15 residues.

The V gene is TRBV29-1, the J gene TRBJ2-6; D gene unclear. The germline V gene has CDR1 SQVTM and CDR2 ANQGSEA. CDR3 length: 13 amino acids. V lost 6 bases and J 0 bases, leaving 6 bases between the germline ends. The CDR3, as DNA: TGCAGCGTCCGGCACTCTGGGGCCAACGTCCTGACTTTC. It codes for CSVRHSGANVLTF.

The table lists this clonotype with many counts. CDR3 protein: CASSLPNQGTYEQYF. In nucleotides, the CDR3 is TGTGCCAGCAGTCTCCCGAATCAGGGGACCTACGAGCAGTACTTC. J is TRBJ2-7 and V is TRBV12-3 or TRBV12-4, with D possibly matching TRBD1 (6 bases). V was clipped by 5 bases and J by 2 bases, with 16 bases between them. CDR3 size: 15 residues.

This clonotype was observed at least ten times. The rearrangement uses TRBV29-1 and TRBJ2-3, with TRBD2 identical over 10 bases. Per germline, CDR1 SQVTM and CDR2 ANQGSEA. V trimming: 2 bases; J trimming: 5 bases; junction bases outside the gene matches: 7. This CDR3 region has 15 residues. CDR3 sequence (DNA): TGCAGCGTTGAAAGGCGACTAGCGGGTGGAGATACGCAGTATTTT. Translating it yields CSVERRLAGGDTQYF.